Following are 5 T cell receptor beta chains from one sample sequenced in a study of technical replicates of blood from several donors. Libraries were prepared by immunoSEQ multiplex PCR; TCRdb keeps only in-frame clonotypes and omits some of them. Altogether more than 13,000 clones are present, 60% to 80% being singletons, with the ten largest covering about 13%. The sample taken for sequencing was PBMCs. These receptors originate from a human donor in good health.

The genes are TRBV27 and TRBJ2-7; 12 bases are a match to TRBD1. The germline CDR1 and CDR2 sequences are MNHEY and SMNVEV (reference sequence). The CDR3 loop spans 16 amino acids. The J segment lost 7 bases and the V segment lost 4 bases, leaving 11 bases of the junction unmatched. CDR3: CASSSYRGQGAREQYF. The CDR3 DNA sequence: TGTGCCAGCAGTTCCTACCGGGGACAGGGGGCGAGGGAGCAGTACTTC.

CDR3 nucleotide sequence: TGTGCCAGCAGGGACACAACTAGCGGGGGATACAATGAGCAGTTCTTC. It specifies CASRDTTSGGYNEQFF. The rearrangement links TRBV2 to TRBJ2-1, with 11 positions matching TRBD2. The CDR3 is 16 amino acids. V lost 6 bases, J lost 4 bases, and 8 bases stayed unmatched. Germline V gene sequence: CDR1 SNHLY, CDR2 FYNNEI.

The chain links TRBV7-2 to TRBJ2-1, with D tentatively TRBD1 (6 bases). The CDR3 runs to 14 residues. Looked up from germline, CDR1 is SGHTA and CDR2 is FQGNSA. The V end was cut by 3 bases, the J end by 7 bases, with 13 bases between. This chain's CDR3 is CASSFLLRGNEQFF. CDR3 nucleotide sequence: TGTGCCAGCAGCTTTTTACTGAGGGGGAATGAGCAGTTCTTC.

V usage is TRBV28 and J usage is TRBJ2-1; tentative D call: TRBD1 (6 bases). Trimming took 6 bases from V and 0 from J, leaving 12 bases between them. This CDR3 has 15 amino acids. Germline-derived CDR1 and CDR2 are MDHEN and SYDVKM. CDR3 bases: TGTGCCAGCAGACCCGACAGGAGCTCCTACAATGAGCAGTTCTTC. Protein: CASRPDRSSYNEQFF.

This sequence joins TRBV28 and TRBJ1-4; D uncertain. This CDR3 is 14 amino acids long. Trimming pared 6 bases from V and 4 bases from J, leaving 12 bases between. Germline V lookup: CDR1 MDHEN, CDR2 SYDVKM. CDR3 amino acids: CASREGGVNEKLFF. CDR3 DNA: TGTGCCAGCAGGGAAGGTGGAGTTAATGAAAAACTGTTTTTT.